This T cell receptor (beta chain) is drawn from a study of identical twins. TCRdb processed the 5' RACE reads anew with MiXCR; each CDR3 protein has one entry. The sample contains some 1,700,000 distinct CDR3 sequences, more than 30% of which appear only once. This clonotype was observed a few times. The sequencing sample was made of cord blood. The TCR sequence derives from a newborn girl in good health.

The CDR3 here is CASSLASGRGGQYF. In nucleotides, the CDR3 is TGTGCCAGCAGCTTAGCTAGCGGGAGGGGGGGGCAGTACTTC. The rearrangement uses TRBV7-2 and TRBJ2-7; 11 nucleotides line up with TRBD2. V lost 0 bases, J lost 9 bases, and 4 bases stayed unmatched. This CDR3 region has 14 residues. Per germline, CDR1 SGHTA and CDR2 FQGNSA.